The rows below give T cell receptor beta chains drawn from one sample of a study of blood T cell repertoires in COVID-19. Here immunoSEQ multiplex PCR was the method, and the copy in TCRdb shows in-frame clones only, minus some. This sample yields over 250,000 clones, of which around 85% are seen a single time; more than 4.5% belongs to the top ten. Sequencing was done on a sample of peripheral blood. Receptors originate from a man in his forties or fifties with active or convalescent COVID-19. CDR3s include the opening cysteine and the closing phenylalanine or tryptophan. D genes are given only for firm matches.

d_gene	v_gene	j_gene	CDR3aa
TRBD1	TRBV7-8	TRBJ1-6	CASSLEGRGDSPLHF
TRBD1	TRBV9	TRBJ1-1	CASSAPKTGGRNTEAFF
TRBD2	TRBV27	TRBJ2-3	CASSPYLGLAVSQYF
TRBD1	TRBV5-6	TRBJ1-1	CASSRYDRGGNTEAFF
.	TRBV3-1/TRBV3-2	TRBJ1-2	CASSQLRSFGGYTF
.	TRBV3-1/TRBV3-2	TRBJ1-1	CASSPMQGGTEAFF
TRBD2	TRBV7-9	TRBJ2-3	CASSQGLAGGHADTQYF
TRBD1	TRBV28	TRBJ1-1	CASTVSGTGHYMNTEAFF
.	TRBV18	TRBJ1-1	CASSPKSSTRNTEAFF
TRBD2	TRBV5-4	TRBJ2-3	CASSPGLGTDTQYF
TRBD1	TRBV2	TRBJ1-5	CASSREGTGLNQPQHF
.	TRBV19	TRBJ2-5	CASSKQGVETQYF
.	TRBV5-6	TRBJ1-6	CASSLAWQGRSPLHF
TRBD1	TRBV27	TRBJ1-1	CASSLSPGGNTEAFF
.	TRBV19	TRBJ1-6	CASSITGSSPLHF
TRBD1	TRBV28	TRBJ2-1	CASSPGGPVINEQFF
.	TRBV28	TRBJ1-2	CASSLWAGGYTF
TRBD1	TRBV6-1	TRBJ2-6	CASREKRGQGALSGANVLTF
TRBD1	TRBV28	TRBJ1-2	CASSLTRGSDGYTF
TRBD1	TRBV19	TRBJ1-2	CASSFGGQGIYGYTF
TRBD1	TRBV24-1	TRBJ1-2	CATHPGQGGYGYTF
.	TRBV6-5	TRBJ2-2	CASSNRAGELFF
TRBD1	TRBV5-6	TRBJ1-2	CASSLPGQGGYGYTF
TRBD1	TRBV28	TRBJ1-5	CASSLLPGQGALGDQPQHF
TRBD2	TRBV7-8	TRBJ2-1	CASTRLAGGRNEQFF
TRBD2	TRBV19	TRBJ2-5	CASSATSGSETQYF
TRBD2	TRBV9	TRBJ2-3	CASSVGLAGGVTDTQYF
.	TRBV6-5	TRBJ1-1	CASSRQRNTEAFF
TRBD2	TRBV4-1	TRBJ2-7	CASSYVTGGEQYF
.	TRBV2	TRBJ2-1	CASTPSSYNEQFF